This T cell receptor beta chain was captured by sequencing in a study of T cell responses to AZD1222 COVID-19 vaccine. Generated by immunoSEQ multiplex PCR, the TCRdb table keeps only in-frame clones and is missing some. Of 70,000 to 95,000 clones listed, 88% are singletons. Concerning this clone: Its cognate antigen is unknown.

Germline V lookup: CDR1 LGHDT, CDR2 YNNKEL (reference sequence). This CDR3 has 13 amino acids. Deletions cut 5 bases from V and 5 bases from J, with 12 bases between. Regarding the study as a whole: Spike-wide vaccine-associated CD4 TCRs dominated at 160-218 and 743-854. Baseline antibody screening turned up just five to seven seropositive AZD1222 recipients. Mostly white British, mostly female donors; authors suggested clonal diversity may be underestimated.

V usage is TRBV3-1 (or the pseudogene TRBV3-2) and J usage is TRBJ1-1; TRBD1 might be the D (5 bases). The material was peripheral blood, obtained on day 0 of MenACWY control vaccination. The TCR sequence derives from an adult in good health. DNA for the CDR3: TGTGCCAGCAGCTCGTTGGGGGGGACTGAAGCTTTCTTT. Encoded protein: CASSSLGGTEAFF.